This T cell receptor (beta chain) was sequenced for a study of T cells after yellow fever vaccination. Looking at the study overall: Where fractions had low cell numbers, libraries were prepared from them with the SMART-Seq v4 Ultra Low Input RNA kit.

TCRdb re-analysed the 5' RACE reads in MiXCR, keeping a single row per CDR3 protein. This sample yields about 210,000 distinct CDR3 sequences, of which approximately 3% are seen a single time; under 3.5% belongs to the top ten. This clonotype was seen only a few times. Antigen unknown. CDR3 size: 14 residues. Germline V gives CDR1 SGHTA, CDR2 FQGNSA. V lost 6 bases, J lost 4 bases, and 9 bases stayed unmatched. Study findings and constraints: Few clonotypes appeared in both CD4 and CD8 compartments.

Here the sequenced sample was CD4+ T cells sorted from PBMCs, taken 10 days after the yellow fever booster vaccination. The clonotype comes from a man between 18 and 29 years old who received the YFV17D yellow fever vaccine. The chain is built from TRBV7-2 and TRBJ2-7; 7 nucleotides match TRBD1. The CDR3 loop is CASSSRQGGYEQYF. Written as DNA, the CDR3 is TGTGCCAGCAGTTCAAGACAGGGTGGATACGAGCAGTACTTC.